This T cell receptor (beta chain) is drawn from a study of control samples from healthy donors and cancer patients. With 1 base clipped from V and 1 base from J, the junction kept 2 bases outside the gene matches. CDR3 size: 17 residues. The germline V gene has CDR1 LGHNA and CDR2 YNFKEQ. Using immunoSEQ multiplex PCR, the repertoire was profiled, and TCRdb retains in-frame clones only, with some absent. The sample has just under 150,000 clones, around 92% seen once. The source of this sequence is a man aged 25-45 years in good health. The source material was blood. The chain couples TRBV4-2 to TRBJ2-3, with TRBD2 identical over 13 bases. The CDR3 sequence: CASSQGTSGGGTDTQYF. The CDR3 DNA reads as TGTGCCAGCAGCCAAGGTACTAGCGGGGGGGGCACAGATACGCAGTATTTT.